This entry lists 27 T cell receptor beta chains sequenced from one sample in a study of a mutant IDH1 vaccine in newly diagnosed glioma. Described time point: week 35, safety follow-up. Vaccinated patients received 300 ug of mutant IDH1 20-mer peptide per dose, with topical imiquimod. These receptors' targets are unknown. Libraries were prepared by immunoSEQ multiplex PCR; TCRdb keeps only in-frame clonotypes and omits some of them. Found here are more than 40,000 clones, around 89% of them singletons; the top ten hold 4.5% to 6%. Sample: PBMCs, taken from a glioma patient whose treatment included an IDH1 peptide vaccine. Source of these receptors: a woman aged 40-49 years with glioma.

Only one count was recorded for this clone. The chain carries TRBV15 and TRBJ2-7; either TRBD1 or TRBD2 may fit D (5 bases each). CDR3 size: 14 residues. The germline V gene has CDR1 LNHNV and CDR2 YYDKDF (reference sequence). V was trimmed by 0 bases and J by 4 bases, leaving 10 bases between them. CDR3 in DNA: TGTGCCACCAGCAGAGAGGGTGGGGGTTACGAGCAGTACTTC. This sequence encodes CATSREGGGYEQYF.

The V gene is TRBV13, the J gene TRBJ2-7; TRBD2 agrees at 7 bases. The germline V gene has CDR1 PRHDT and CDR2 FYEKMQ (reference sequence). Losses at the gene ends were 2 bases for V and 5 bases for J; bases not matched to a gene: 12. The CDR3 spans 16 residues. This CDR3 is CASSLFLASGNNEQYF. CDR3 nucleotides: TGTGCCAGCAGCTTATTTTTGGCTAGCGGAAATAACGAGCAGTACTTC.

This clone appeared once. V gene TRBV2 combines with J gene TRBJ1-5; D is unresolved. The CDR3 totals 14 residues. Looked up from germline, CDR1 is SNHLY and CDR2 is FYNNEI. V lost 1 base and J lost 7, with 11 bases in between. The CDR3 DNA reads TGTGCCAGCAGTGAAGGCCAGGTTGGACAGCCCCAGCATTTT. Translation: CASSEGQVGQPQHF.

A few counts support this clone. The chain employs TRBV21-1 and TRBJ1-1. TRBV21-1 is a pseudogene segment. CDR3 size: 14 residues. This CDR3 reads CASSKVPPNTEAFF. CDR3 DNA sequence: TGTGCCAGCAGCAAAGTGCCCCCGAACACTGAAGCTTTCTTT.

V and J are TRBV19 and TRBJ2-2; 8 nucleotides align to TRBD2. Trimming cost V 5 bases and J 5 bases; bases outside gene matches: 4. Looked up from germline, CDR1 is LNHDA and CDR2 is SQIVND (reference sequence). This CDR3 spans 14 amino acids. CDR3 amino acids: CASSLQRGTGELFF. The DNA of the CDR3 is TGTGCCAGTAGTCTCCAGCGGGGGACCGGGGAGCTGTTTTTT.

This chain connects TRBV30 to TRBJ2-3, with D possibly being TRBD2 (5 bases). The CDR3 extends over 14 amino acids. Germline V lookup: CDR1 GTSNPN, CDR2 SVGIG (reference sequence). Trimming cost V 1 base and J 1 base, with 9 bases left between them. In DNA form, the CDR3 reads TGTGCCTGGAGTGCGGGTAGCGGCACAGATACGCAGTATTTT. Encoded protein: CAWSAGSGTDTQYF. The variable domain in full, with the rest retrieved from reference TRBV30 and TRBJ2-3, is SQTIHQWPATLVQPVGSPLSLECTVEGTSNPNLYWYRQAAGRGLQLLFYSVGIGQISSEVPQNLSASRPQDRQFILSSKKLLLSDSGFYLCAWSAGSGTDTQYFGPGTRLTVL.

This chain uses TRBV7-2 with TRBJ1-1; D is undetermined. V gave up 1 base and J gave up 5 bases, with 23 bases separating them. Germline V gives CDR1 SGHTA, CDR2 FQGNSA. The CDR3 runs to 18 residues. CDR3 protein: CASSLVPIPRIGRTEAFF. The CDR3 DNA reads TGTGCCAGCAGCTTAGTGCCGATTCCCAGAATAGGACGGACTGAAGCTTTCTTT.

V and J are TRBV5-5 and TRBJ1-4; 7 positions agree with TRBD1. CDR3 length: 15 residues. The V and J ends lost 4 bases and 7 bases, in that order; junction bases with no gene match: 10. Germline assignment: CDR1 SGHKS and CDR2 YYEKEE (reference sequence). In DNA, the CDR3 is TGTGCCAGCAGCCCTCCCGGGACAGTAATTGAAAAACTGTTTTTT. This translates into CASSPPGTVIEKLFF.

The DNA for the CDR3 is TGTGCCAGCAGCCAAGATAGCGGCGGGAGGACCAAAAACATTCAGTACTTC. Protein sequence: CASSQDSGGRTKNIQYF. The V call is TRBV4-2, the J call TRBJ2-4; TRBD2 agrees at 8 bases. Trimming at V came to 0 bases and at J to 2 bases, leaving 6 bases not matched to a gene. Germline-derived CDR1 and CDR2 are LGHNA and YNFKEQ. CDR3 length: 17 residues.

V gene TRBV19 combines with J gene TRBJ1-1; 7 bases are shared with TRBD1. With V trimmed by 5 bases and J by 1 base, 19 bases remained unmatched. CDR3 length: 19 amino acids. Germline V CDR1 and CDR2: LNHDA, SQIVND (reference sequence). CDR3 sequence: CASSPLPPLRGTENTEAFF. In DNA form, the CDR3 reads TGTGCCAGTAGTCCCCTCCCCCCGCTCCGCGGGACAGAGAACACTGAAGCTTTCTTT. Looking up the rest from reference TRBV19 and TRBJ1-1 gives the full variable domain: DGGITQSPKYLFRKEGQNVTLSCEQNLNHDAMYWYRQDPGQGLRLIYYSQIVNDFQKGDIAEGYSVSREKKESFPLTVTSAQKNPTAFYLCASSPLPPLRGTENTEAFFGQGTRLTVV.

As DNA, the CDR3 is TGCGCCAGCAGCTTGGGGGATTACACCGGGGAGCTGTTTTTT. Translating gives CASSLGDYTGELFF. The rearrangement uses TRBV5-1 and TRBJ2-2, with D unresolved. Germline V CDR1 and CDR2: SGHRS, YFSETQ. This CDR3 is built from 14 residues. Trimming stripped 0 bases from V and 3 bases from J, with 6 bases between.

The chain joins TRBV21-1 to TRBJ2-7. TRBV21-1 is given as a pseudogene. The CDR3 loop spans 12 amino acids. DNA for the CDR3: TGTGCCAGCAGCAAGGACCACTACGAGCAGTACTTC. It is translated as CASSKDHYEQYF.

This chain links TRBV5-6 with TRBJ1-4; 11 bases align to TRBD1. The CDR3 is 17 residues long. J lost 5 bases, V lost 2 bases, and 8 bases had no gene match. Germline V gene data show CDR1 as SGHDT and CDR2 as YYEEEE. The CDR3 loop is CASSFRTGGAGNEKLFF. In nucleotides, the CDR3 is TGTGCCAGCAGCTTTAGGACAGGGGGCGCCGGGAATGAAAAACTGTTTTTT.

The rearrangement uses TRBV7-2 and TRBJ2-7; no firm D call. V was clipped by 4 bases and J by 0 bases, with 10 bases between them. This CDR3 comprises 14 residues. In germline, CDR1 is SGHTA, CDR2 FQGNSA. Here the CDR3 reads CASSSRLASYEQYF. The CDR3 DNA sequence: TGTGCCAGCAGCTCCCGACTGGCCTCCTACGAGCAGTACTTC.

The chain recombines TRBV2 with TRBJ2-7; D unclear. Germline CDR1 SNHLY, CDR2 FYNNEI. The V end lost 7 bases, the J end lost 5 bases, and 9 bases lay between the germline ends. CDR3 length: 11 amino acids. CDR3: CASTGVNEQYF. In DNA form, the CDR3 reads TGTGCCAGCACCGGAGTCAACGAGCAGTACTTC.

The chain employs TRBV15 and TRBJ2-3; 9 bases align to TRBD1. This CDR3 comprises 17 residues. V lost 0 bases and J lost 4; bases outside the gene matches: 8. Germline CDR1 reads LNHNV; CDR2 reads YYDKDF (reference sequence). Here the CDR3 reads CATSRDGGQGKADTQYF. DNA of the CDR3: TGTGCCACCAGCAGAGATGGGGGACAGGGTAAGGCAGATACGCAGTATTTT.

The rearrangement joins TRBV7-9 to TRBJ1-1; the D is unclear. V lost 4 bases, J lost 5 bases, and 14 bases lay in between. Germline CDR1 is SEHNR and CDR2 is FQNEAQ (reference sequence). This CDR3 has 14 residues. CDR3 in amino acids: CASSSGVSGTEAFF. CDR3 in DNA: TGTGCCAGCAGCTCTGGGGTCTCGGGAACTGAAGCTTTCTTT.

The CDR3 DNA follows: TGCGCCAGCAGCCAAGACAGGGGATATAATTCACCCCTCCACTTT. This gives the protein CASSQDRGYNSPLHF. This chain links TRBV4-3 with TRBJ1-6; possible D gene TRBD1, 6 bases. Trimming left V 0 bases short and J 4 bases short, with 7 bases between. The CDR3 has 15 residues. The germline CDR1 and CDR2 sequences are LGHNA and YSLEER.

The chain combines TRBV7-9 with TRBJ2-7; a weak D match, TRBD1 (6 bases). Trimming took 0 bases from V and 6 from J, leaving 12 bases between them. Germline V gene data show CDR1 as SEHNR and CDR2 as FQNEAQ (reference sequence). The CDR3 runs 14 residues. The CDR3: CASSLARGSSEQYF. The CDR3 bases are TGTGCCAGCAGCTTAGCGAGGGGGTCTAGCGAGCAGTACTTC.

The chain is built from TRBV5-6 and TRBJ2-3, with a tentative D call TRBD1 (6 bases). The CDR3 is 15 residues long. Germline V lookup: CDR1 SGHDT, CDR2 YYEEEE. V was clipped by 0 bases and J by 3 bases, with 11 bases between them. The CDR3 is CASSLGGLGTDTQYF. DNA of the CDR3: TGTGCCAGCAGCTTGGGGGGGCTGGGGACAGATACGCAGTATTTT.

The chain links TRBV19 to TRBJ2-5; D call uncertain. The germline V gene has CDR1 LNHDA and CDR2 SQIVND (reference sequence). Trimming left V 4 bases short and J 2 bases short, with 8 bases between. This CDR3 region has 13 residues. Here the CDR3 DNA reads TGTGCCAGTAGTAAGACTGATCAAGAGACCCAGTACTTC. Residues: CASSKTDQETQYF.

The V and J genes are TRBV4-1 and TRBJ2-3; D remains ambiguous. The V end lost 3 bases, the J end lost 2 bases, and 6 bases lay between the germline ends. The V gene's germline CDR1 is MGHRA and CDR2 YSYEKL. The CDR3 is 13 amino acids. The CDR3 region is CASSQGLTDTQYF. CDR3 in DNA: TGCGCCAGCAGCCAGGGCCTCACAGATACGCAGTATTTT.

The chain joins TRBV5-1 to TRBJ2-7, with 12 bases aligning to TRBD2. V lost 4 bases and J lost 4; bases outside the gene matches: 6. Germline V lookup: CDR1 SGHRS, CDR2 YFSETQ. The CDR3 is made up of 15 amino acids. This CDR3 is CASSPTSGRAYEQYF. The CDR3 DNA reads TGCGCCAGCAGCCCGACTAGCGGGAGAGCGTACGAGCAGTACTTC.

The chain uses TRBV7-6 and TRBJ1-4, with D hard to call. This CDR3 has 16 amino acids. V was shortened by 4 bases and J by 5 bases, with 17 bases between the two germline ends. Per germline, CDR1 SGHVS and CDR2 FNYEAQ. This CDR3 reads CASSSQMAGRNEKLFF. The CDR3, as DNA: TGTGCCAGCAGCTCCCAGATGGCAGGACGGAATGAAAAACTGTTTTTT.

V usage is TRBV6-1 and J usage is TRBJ1-5, with D tentatively TRBD1 (5 bases). Trimming left V 4 bases short and J 0 bases short, with 13 bases between. The CDR3 runs to 16 residues. Germline CDR1 MNHNS, CDR2 SASEGT. The CDR3 region is CASSASQGYSNQPQHF. The CDR3 DNA sequence: TGTGCCAGCAGTGCCTCTCAGGGTTATAGCAATCAGCCCCAGCATTTT.

This sequence joins TRBV2 and TRBJ2-2; D gene ambiguous. The germline gives CDR1 SNHLY, CDR2 FYNNEI. V lost 10 bases to trimming and J lost 10 bases, with 13 bases between them. The CDR3 is 11 amino acids. The CDR3 nucleotides read TGTGCCACAAAGGGATTCCAGGAGCTGTTTTTT. Translating it yields CATKGFQELFF.

J is TRBJ1-2 and V is TRBV5-8; no reliable D call. The CDR3 runs to 15 residues. Deletions cut 2 bases from V and 1 base from J, with 12 bases between. Germline V CDR1 and CDR2: SGHTS, YDEGEE. The CDR3: CASSLGSRVNYGYTF. The CDR3 DNA follows: TGTGCCAGCAGCTTAGGCTCGCGGGTTAACTATGGCTACACCTTC. The full variable domain, its missing parts supplied by reference TRBV5-8 and TRBJ1-2, is EAGVTQSPTHLIKTRGQQATLRCSPISGHTSVYWYQQALGLGLQFLLWYDEGEERNRGNFPPRFSGRQFPNYSSELNVNALELEDSALYLCASSLGSRVNYGYTFGSGTRLTVV.